The 26 T cell receptor beta chains in this list originate from one sample, sequenced in a study of vaccination and CD4 T cells after COVID-19. Time point denoted: late sampling 161 to 241 days after vaccination in a few convalescent patients. TCRdb re-derived calls from the PCR reads in MiXCR, one entry per CDR3 protein. The data contain some 28,000 distinct CDR3 sequences, around 50% of them singletons. The sample here was CD4+ T cells from blood, taken about 7 months after SARS-CoV-2 vaccination. Every receptor here comes from a human donor who had recovered from COVID-19.

The chain has TRBV6-1 and TRBJ2-5; D might be TRBD1 or TRBD2, each matching 5 bases. The CDR3 contains 13 residues. Germline lookup yields CDR1 MNHNS and CDR2 SASEGT. The germline V and J ends were trimmed by 5 bases and 1 base, with 8 bases remaining between them. This chain's CDR3 is CASSRDLQETQYF. As DNA, the CDR3 is TGTGCCAGCAGTAGGGACCTCCAAGAGACCCAGTACTTC.

The chain couples TRBV20-1 to TRBJ1-2, with D possibly matching TRBD1 (5 bases). The CDR3 loop spans 17 amino acids. CDR1 and CDR2 (germline): DFQATT, SNEGSKA (reference sequence). V lost 2 bases and J lost 6, with 25 bases in between. The CDR3 spells CSARILHGRGRLNGYTF. The CDR3 DNA reads TGCAGTGCTAGAATCTTACATGGGCGGGGACGCCTGAATGGCTACACCTTC.

CDR3 coding DNA: TGTGCCAGCAGCCAAGTAGAGGGCAGGGGCACTGAAGCTTTCTTT. Translation: CASSQVEGRGTEAFF. The V call is TRBV4-2, the J call TRBJ1-1; perhaps TRBD1 as D (6 bases). The CDR3 covers 15 residues. Germline V lookup: CDR1 LGHNA, CDR2 YNFKEQ. Trimming took 1 base from V and 4 from J, leaving 13 bases between them.

The V gene is TRBV6-2 or TRBV6-3, the J gene TRBJ2-5; 8 bases line up with TRBD2. CDR1 is MNHEY, CDR2 SVGEGT, per germline. The V gene end was trimmed by 7 bases and the J gene end by 5 bases; junction bases not matched to a gene: 15. The CDR3 totals 16 residues. This CDR3 reads CASTSLVGREAETQYF. The CDR3 coding sequence is TGTGCCAGCACCTCCTTAGTAGGGCGGGAGGCGGAGACCCAGTACTTC.

The V and J genes are TRBV20-1 and TRBJ2-5; 10 nucleotides line up with TRBD2. With 3 bases clipped from V and 3 bases from J, the junction kept 7 bases outside the gene matches. Germline V CDR1 and CDR2: DFQATT, SNEGSKA (reference sequence). This CDR3 contains 15 residues. The CDR3 spells CSARSGTSVEETQYF. CDR3 DNA sequence: TGCAGTGCTAGGTCAGGGACTAGCGTCGAAGAGACCCAGTACTTC.

This chain uses TRBV6-1 with TRBJ2-5; D ambiguous. The CDR3 covers 13 residues. CDR1 is MNHNS, CDR2 SASEGT, per germline. V was shortened by 6 bases and J by 4 bases, with 12 bases between the two germline ends. The CDR3 DNA reads TGTGCCAGCAGCGTCTTTAGGGTAGAGACCCAGTACTTC. This translates into CASSVFRVETQYF.

The chain carries TRBV21-1 and TRBJ2-5; the DNA was not used to check the table's D call, TRBD1. TRBV21-1 is noted as a pseudogene. The CDR3 consists of 12 residues. The CDR3 spells CASSKEGTPGYF. The CDR3 DNA is TGTGCCAGCAGCAAAGAGGGGACCCCCGGGTACTTC.

This clonotype was seen only once. This chain uses TRBV7-6 with TRBJ1-4; possible D gene TRBD1, 5 bases. CDR3 length equals 12 residues. The V gene's germline CDR1 is SGHVS and CDR2 FNYEAQ. The V end was cut by 4 bases, the J end by 11 bases, with 11 bases between. The CDR3 sequence: CASSSPGLKLFF. The CDR3 coding sequence is TGTGCCAGCAGCTCCCCAGGGTTGAAACTGTTTTTT.

This clonotype was picked up a small number of times. The gene calls are TRBV20-1 and TRBJ1-1; D is uncertain. V was shortened by 0 bases and J by 2 bases, with 19 bases between the two germline ends. CDR1 is DFQATT and CDR2 is SNEGSKA in the germline V gene (reference sequence). This CDR3 comprises 17 residues. The CDR3: CSARDRGGRYTNTEAFF. CDR3 sequence (DNA): TGCAGTGCTAGAGATCGAGGAGGGCGGTACACAAACACTGAAGCTTTCTTT.

This clonotype was recorded once. For the CDR3, the DNA is TGTGCCAGCCTCGGGTCATCCCACAATGAGCAGTTCTTC. This gives the protein CASLGSSHNEQFF. The chain carries TRBV19 and TRBJ2-1; no firm D call. This CDR3 spans 13 amino acids. Germline V gene lookup returns CDR1 LNHDA and CDR2 SQIVND (reference sequence). Trimming took 9 bases from V and 5 from J, leaving 14 bases between them.

As for this clonotype: The junction shows a germline mismatch at one end, possibly a read error. This chain uses TRBV27 with TRBJ1-6; 10 positions agree with TRBD1. Germline V gene data show CDR1 as MNHEY and CDR2 as SMNVEV (reference sequence). The CDR3 is 18 residues long. The CDR3 bases are TGTGCCAGCAGCAGGGACAGGGGCGCGAGCTCCTATAGTTCACCCCTCCACTTT. Protein sequence: CASSRDRGASSYSSPLHF.

This clonotype was observed a single time. This chain joins TRBV7-8 and TRBJ1-1, with a weak D call TRBD1 (6 bases). Germline V gene data show CDR1 as SGHVS and CDR2 as FQNEAQ. The CDR3 length is 15 residues. Trimming shortened V by 1 base and J by 1 base, and 10 bases separated the two germline ends. The CDR3 DNA is TGTGCCAGCAGCTTAGAGACAGGCTCGAACACTGAAGCTTTCTTT. It specifies CASSLETGSNTEAFF.

The V call is TRBV7-8, the J call TRBJ2-2; D ambiguous. Germline V CDR1 and CDR2: SGHVS, FQNEAQ. The CDR3 runs 17 residues. Trimming shortened V by 2 bases and J by 4 bases, and 17 bases separated the two germline ends. Here the CDR3 DNA reads TGTGCCAGCAGCTTAACTACTCTCTATTGGAGCACCGGGGAGCTGTTTTTT. This gives the protein CASSLTTLYWSTGELFF.

The chain uses TRBV20-1 and TRBJ2-2; D uncertain. V dropped 4 bases and J dropped 4 bases, with 7 bases sitting between them. CDR3 length: 12 residues. Germline V gives CDR1 DFQATT, CDR2 SNEGSKA (reference sequence). DNA for the CDR3: TGCAGTGCTACCCCAGTCACCGGGGAGCTGTTTTTT. Its protein product is CSATPVTGELFF.

Here the CDR3 DNA reads TGTGCCATAAGCAGGGAAAGGATGAACACTGAAGCTTTCTTT. Residues: CAISRERMNTEAFF. The gene calls are TRBV10-3 and TRBJ1-1; D is possibly TRBD1 (5 bases). Trimming shortened V by 9 bases and J by 0 bases, and 14 bases separated the two germline ends. Germline V gives CDR1 ENHRY, CDR2 SYGVKD. The CDR3 sequence is 14 residues long.

J is TRBJ2-3 and V is TRBV28; no clear D gene. CDR1 and CDR2 from the germline V gene are MDHEN and SYDVKM. V was cut by 5 bases and J by 4 bases, with 10 bases left in between. This CDR3 comprises 13 residues. DNA for the CDR3: TGTGCCAGCAGTCCCCAAAGTGCAGATACGCAGTATTTT. Protein product: CASSPQSADTQYF.

The rearrangement links TRBV10-1 to TRBJ2-7, with TRBD2 matching 8 bases. The DNA matches TRBJ2-1 better at its end, which makes the J call doubtful. The CDR3 has 14 residues. The V gene's germline CDR1 is WNHNN and CDR2 SYGVQD (reference sequence). CDR3 loop: CASSEEREYGEQFF. The CDR3 DNA follows: TGCGCCAGCAGCGAAGAGCGGGAGTACGGTGAGCAGTTCTTC.

The chain employs TRBV4-2 and TRBJ2-6; 8 bases map to TRBD1. CDR1 is LGHNA and CDR2 is YNFKEQ in the germline V gene. This CDR3 is built from 16 residues. V lost 0 bases to trimming and J lost 2 bases; unmatched junction nucleotides: 0. CDR3 loop: CASSQEQGAGANVLTF. The CDR3 nucleotides read TGTGCCAGCAGCCAAGAACAGGGGGCTGGGGCCAACGTCCTGACTTTC.

In this sample, this clonotype is medium-sized (0.01 to 0.1%). The chain uses TRBV27 and TRBJ1-5; D perhaps matches TRBD1 (5 bases). Germline V CDR1 and CDR2: MNHEY, SMNVEV (reference sequence). The CDR3 covers 16 residues. Between the trimmed V and J ends, which lost 5 bases and 3 bases, there was a span of 17 bases. The CDR3: CASSPRVQVNNQPQHF. DNA of the CDR3: TGTGCCAGCAGTCCTCGGGTACAGGTGAACAATCAGCCCCAGCATTTT.

In this sample, this clonotype turned up once. The chain couples TRBV6-4 to TRBJ2-1; 7 positions agree with TRBD2. V lost 3 bases to trimming and J lost 7 bases; unmatched junction nucleotides: 9. This CDR3 is 15 amino acids long. Germline CDR1 is MRHNA and CDR2 is SNTAGT. DNA of the CDR3: TGTGCCAGCAGTGATGGGTCTAGCGGCGTAAATGAGCAGTTCTTC. Its protein is CASSDGSSGVNEQFF.

The chain joins TRBV29-1 to TRBJ1-1; no clear D. The CDR3 covers 14 residues. Germline CDR1 reads SQVTM; CDR2 reads ANQGSEA. The V end lost 3 bases, the J end lost 3 bases, and 14 bases lay between the germline ends. The CDR3 nucleotides are TGCAGCGTTGACGTGGGAGCTAGGTACACTGAAGCTTTCTTT. It translates to CSVDVGARYTEAFF.

The chain uses TRBV20-1 and TRBJ1-3; possible D gene TRBD1, 6 bases. Germline V gene data show CDR1 as DFQATT and CDR2 as SNEGSKA (reference sequence). V was trimmed by 0 bases and J by 0 bases, leaving 15 bases between them. The CDR3 contains 17 residues. This chain's CDR3 is CSARDLGQGRSGNTIYF. The CDR3 DNA sequence: TGCAGTGCTAGAGATCTGGGCCAGGGGCGCTCTGGAAACACCATATATTTT.

This sequence joins TRBV6-1 and TRBJ2-1; TRBD1 aligns across 8 bases. The germline gives CDR1 MNHNS, CDR2 SASEGT. The CDR3 consists of 16 residues. With 6 bases clipped from V and 2 bases from J, the junction kept 9 bases outside the gene matches. CDR3 protein: CASRGQVLSAYNEQFF. The CDR3 DNA reads TGTGCCAGCAGGGGACAGGTCCTATCCGCCTACAATGAGCAGTTCTTC.

This clonotype was seen a single time. This chain uses TRBV15 with TRBJ2-2, with no clear D. The CDR3 is 15 residues long. Germline V gene lookup returns CDR1 LNHNV and CDR2 YYDKDF (reference sequence). Trimming took off 0 bases at V and 4 bases at J, with 9 bases between the two ends. The CDR3 protein is CATSRDVVSTGELFF. CDR3 sequence (DNA): TGTGCCACCAGCAGAGATGTAGTTAGCACCGGGGAGCTGTTTTTT.

The chain employs TRBV18 and TRBJ2-5, with unresolved D. Trimming pared 1 base from V and 5 bases from J, leaving 5 bases between. The CDR3 is made up of 12 amino acids. Germline V gene data show CDR1 as KGHSH and CDR2 as LQKENI. The CDR3 DNA sequence: TGTGCCAGCTCACCACAGGTGGAGACCCAGTACTTC. This encodes CASSPQVETQYF.

Only a few counts were recorded for this clonotype. The chain is built from TRBV18 and TRBJ2-1; perhaps TRBD2 as D (5 bases). CDR1 is KGHSH and CDR2 is LQKENI in the germline V gene. Trimming took off 6 bases at V and 1 base at J, with 13 bases between the two ends. This CDR3 comprises 15 residues. CDR3 DNA: TGTGCCAGCTCTCCGGGGAGTAGATCCTACAATGAGCAGTTCTTC. Its translation is CASSPGSRSYNEQFF.